This T cell receptor (beta chain) is from a study of a mutant IDH1 vaccine in newly diagnosed glioma. Study information: There were eight vaccinations for patients, given in weeks 1, 3, 5, 7, 11, 15, 19 and 23.

Using immunoSEQ multiplex PCR, the repertoire was profiled, and TCRdb retains in-frame clones only, with some absent. The sample has around 120,000 clones; just under 80% are singletons. The time point was: week 11, during vaccination. Every vaccination contained 300 ug of the mutant IDH1 20-mer peptide and was paired with topical imiquimod. Points on this clone: The antigen remains undetermined.

Trimming took off 0 bases at V and 4 bases at J, with 9 bases between the two ends. The germline V gene has CDR1 MNHNY and CDR2 SVGAGI (reference sequence). The CDR3 spans 14 residues. This sequence originates from a middle-aged man with glioma. This specimen consisted of PBMCs, obtained from a glioma patient whose treatment included an IDH1 peptide vaccine. This chain joins TRBV6-6 and TRBJ2-5, with D unresolved. CDR3 DNA: TGTGCCAGCAGTTACTCCGTTGGGCGAGAGACCCAGTACTTC. It translates to CASSYSVGRETQYF.